These T cell receptor beta chains were read from a single sample in a study of early T cells in non-severe SARS-CoV-2 infection. MiXCR, applied by TCRdb to the 5' RACE reads, yields one record per CDR3 protein. The sample lists 50,000 to 70,000 distinct CDR3 sequences, approximately 6% occurring once. Sequencing used whole blood, obtained at baseline. These receptors were taken from an adult who was a healthcare worker with PCR-confirmed SARS-CoV-2 infection or an uninfected control (not recorded which). Both conserved end residues are part of each CDR3. A D gene is named only where the DNA matches it firmly. Some rows mark clone size as missing; the rest say once, few, many or name a class of expanded clone.

TRBJ1-2 | - | - | TRBV27 | CASSRYRTELANYGYTF | TGTGCCAGCAGTCGTTACCGGACAGAATTAGCTAACTATGGCTACACCTTC
TRBJ2-2 | - | few | TRBV20-1 | CSARLNSNTGELFF | TGCAGTGCTAGGCTCAATTCGAACACCGGGGAGCTGTTTTTT
TRBJ1-4 | - | many | TRBV10-3 | CAISDSSTNEKLFF | TGTGCCATCTCCGACAGTTCAACTAATGAAAAACTGTTTTTT
TRBJ2-3 | - | many | TRBV5-6 | CASSLSGPRDTQYF | TGTGCCAGCAGCTTGAGCGGACCGCGAGATACGCAGTATTTT
TRBJ2-3 | - | - | TRBV7-2 | CASSLGSEILLDTQYF | TGTGCCAGCAGCTTAGGTAGCGAAATTCTACTAGATACGCAGTATTTT
TRBJ1-2 | - | many | TRBV7-2 | CASSLSLGRAYANYGYTF | TGTGCCAGCAGCTTATCTTTGGGTAGGGCATACGCTAACTATGGCTACACCTTC
TRBJ2-1 | TRBD2 | many | TRBV20-1 | CSARDPTSGHNEQFF | TGCAGTGCTAGAGATCCAACTAGCGGGCACAATGAGCAGTTCTTC
TRBJ2-5 | - | few | TRBV5-1 | CASSPGPNQETQYF | TGCGCCAGCAGCCCGGGACCGAACCAAGAGACCCAGTACTTC
TRBJ2-7 | - | many | TRBV6-2/TRBV6-3 | CASSTDRYEQYF | TGTGCCAGCAGTACGGACCGCTACGAGCAGTACTTC
TRBJ1-2 | - | many | TRBV20-1 | CSVPHGSRGYGYTF | TGCAGTGTCCCACACGGGTCCCGGGGCTATGGCTACACCTTC
TRBJ2-1 | TRBD2 | many | TRBV11-2 | CASSLAYDRGGDEQFF | TGTGCCAGCAGCTTAGCCTATGACCGGGGGGGAGATGAGCAGTTCTTC
TRBJ2-1 | TRBD2 | few | TRBV4-1 | CASSQDSGLAGGVEQFF | TGCGCCAGCAGCCAAGATTCGGGACTAGCGGGAGGGGTTGAGCAGTTCTTC
TRBJ1-1 | - | few | TRBV6-5 | CASSYSIPGNTEAFF | TGTGCCAGCAGTTACTCGATTCCGGGGAACACTGAAGCTTTCTTT
TRBJ1-1 | - | few | TRBV12-3/TRBV12-4 | CASTAGQEEAFF | TGTGCCAGCACGGCAGGACAAGAAGAAGCTTTCTTT
TRBJ2-2 | - | many | TRBV4-1 | CASSQVTGPNTGELFF | TGCGCCAGCAGCCAAGTTACAGGACCGAACACCGGGGAGCTGTTTTTT
TRBJ1-3 | - | many | TRBV10-3 | CAIKTDGNTIYF | TGTGCCATCAAAACAGATGGAAACACCATATATTTT
TRBJ2-6 | - | few | TRBV2 | CASAKGRAGANVLTF | TGTGCCAGCGCCAAGGGACGGGCTGGGGCCAACGTCCTGACTTTC
TRBJ1-1 | - | many | TRBV6-5 | CASSYGRQEGEAFF | TGTGCCAGCAGTTACGGTCGACAGGAAGGTGAAGCTTTCTTT
TRBJ1-5 | - | few | TRBV19 | CASSMTPARRGNQPQHF | TGTGCCAGTAGTATGACCCCAGCCAGGAGGGGCAATCAGCCCCAGCATTTT